This T cell receptor beta chain was sequenced during a study of blood T cells in healthy people across ages. Regarding the study as a whole: Greater diversity and more naive CD4+ cells were seen in long-lived donors than in aged donors. A roughly linear fall in TCR beta diversity per million T cells was seen with increasing age.

Healthy individuals of Caucasian origin from Russia, aged roughly 6 to 100, served as donors. Together with a sample-barcoded 5' primer, a J-beta primer mix was included in a second PCR lasting about 6 to 11 cycles. The template-switch adaptor, which had 12 random nucleotides, put a tag on each cDNA molecule. Using its own MiXCR run on the 5' RACE reads, TCRdb lists one record per CDR3 protein. The table has approximately 770,000 distinct CDR3 sequences, 58% seen once. Of note for this clonotype: Antigen unknown.

Sequencing was carried out using blood. The receptor was isolated from a man under 40 in good health.

CDR3 DNA: TGCAGCGTGGTCCTCATTTTGGCGGGACCGAACAATGAGCAGTTCTTC. As protein: CSVVLILAGPNNEQFF. The rearrangement joins TRBV29-1 to TRBJ2-1; weak D call: TRBD2 (6 bases). The CDR3 is 16 residues long. Trimming removed 6 bases at V and 5 bases at J, with 23 bases between. Germline V gives CDR1 SQVTM, CDR2 ANQGSEA.